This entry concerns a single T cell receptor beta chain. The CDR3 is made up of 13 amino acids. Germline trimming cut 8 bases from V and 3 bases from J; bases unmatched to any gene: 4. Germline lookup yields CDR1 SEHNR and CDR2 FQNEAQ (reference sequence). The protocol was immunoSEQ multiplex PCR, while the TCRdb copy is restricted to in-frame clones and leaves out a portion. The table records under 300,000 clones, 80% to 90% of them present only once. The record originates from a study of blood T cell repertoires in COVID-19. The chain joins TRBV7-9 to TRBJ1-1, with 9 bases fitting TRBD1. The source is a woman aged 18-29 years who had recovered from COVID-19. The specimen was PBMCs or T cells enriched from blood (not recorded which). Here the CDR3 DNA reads TGTGCCAGCCGACAGGGGGATGACACTGAAGCTTTCTTT. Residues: CASRQGDDTEAFF.